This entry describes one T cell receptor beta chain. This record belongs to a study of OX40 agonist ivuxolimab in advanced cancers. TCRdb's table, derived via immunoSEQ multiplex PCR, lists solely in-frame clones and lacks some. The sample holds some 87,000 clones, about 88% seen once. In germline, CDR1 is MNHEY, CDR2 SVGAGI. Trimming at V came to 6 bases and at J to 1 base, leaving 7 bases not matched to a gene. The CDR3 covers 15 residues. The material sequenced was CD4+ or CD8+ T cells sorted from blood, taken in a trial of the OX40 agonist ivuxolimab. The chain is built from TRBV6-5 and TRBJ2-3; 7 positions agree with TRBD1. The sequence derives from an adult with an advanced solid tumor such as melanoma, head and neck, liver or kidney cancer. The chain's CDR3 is CASRSDRAGTDTQYF. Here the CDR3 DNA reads TGTGCCAGCAGGTCCGACAGGGCGGGCACAGATACGCAGTATTTT.